This TCR beta chain came from a study of CXCR3-negative and CXCR3-positive naive CD8 T cells. In preparing the TRB cDNA libraries, 5' RACE with UMI labels was used. Following a re-call of the 5' RACE reads, TCRdb has one entry per CDR3 protein and lacks DNA. The repertoire table contains tens of thousands of distinct CDR3 sequences. To note about this clonotype: Its cognate antigen is unknown.

CD8+ T cell subsets were each sorted in triplicate, around 300,000 cells apiece. Study-wide results and caveats: The authors found comparable surface CD5 between naive subsets and inferred TCR strength from TRB CDR3 properties. TRB CDR3s were more hydrophobic in CXCR3-positive than in CXCR3-negative naive cells. Both naive subsets showed comparably high diversity, and memory CD8+ cells showed much lower diversity.

This CDR3 region has 15 residues. The germline V gene has CDR1 SGHDT and CDR2 YYEEEE. The sequencing input was naive CXCR3+ CD8+ T cells from blood. The subset: CD45RO-CCR7+CD27+CD95- naive CD8+ T cells expressing CXCR3 (TNR3+). The chain joins TRBV5-6 to TRBJ2-1; TCRdb picks TRBD2, but there is no DNA to check that call. The sequence was collected from a human donor in good health. Some clones in this sample may be carry-over from other donors' samples. Here the CDR3 reads CASSPLSQGLNEQFF.